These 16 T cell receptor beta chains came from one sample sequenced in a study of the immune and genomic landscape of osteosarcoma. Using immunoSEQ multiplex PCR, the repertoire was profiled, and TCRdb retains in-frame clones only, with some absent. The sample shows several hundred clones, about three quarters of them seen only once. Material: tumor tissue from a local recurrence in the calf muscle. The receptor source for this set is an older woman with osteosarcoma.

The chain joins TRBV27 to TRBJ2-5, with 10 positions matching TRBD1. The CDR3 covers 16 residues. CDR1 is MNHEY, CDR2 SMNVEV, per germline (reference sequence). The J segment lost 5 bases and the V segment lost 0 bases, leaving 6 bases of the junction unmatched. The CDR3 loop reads CASSLSTQGQGETQYF. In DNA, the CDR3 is TGTGCCAGCAGTTTATCCACCCAGGGACAGGGGGAGACCCAGTACTTC.

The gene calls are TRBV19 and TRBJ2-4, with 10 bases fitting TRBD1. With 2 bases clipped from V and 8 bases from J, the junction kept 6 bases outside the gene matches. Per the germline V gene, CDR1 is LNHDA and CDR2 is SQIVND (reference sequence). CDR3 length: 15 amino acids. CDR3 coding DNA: TGTGCCAGTAGTATATCGGGACAGGGGAGGGACATTCAGTACTTC. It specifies CASSISGQGRDIQYF.

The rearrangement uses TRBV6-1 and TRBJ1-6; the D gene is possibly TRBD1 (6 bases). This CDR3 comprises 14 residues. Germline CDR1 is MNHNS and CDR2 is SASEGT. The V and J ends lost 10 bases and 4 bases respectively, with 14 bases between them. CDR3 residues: CAILWDMYNSPLHF. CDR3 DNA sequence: TGTGCCATCCTTTGGGACATGTATAATTCACCCCTCCACTTT.

The CDR3 loop reads CASSLGAGPAGELFF. CDR3 nucleotides: TGTGCCAGCAGCTTGGGTGCGGGGCCGGCCGGGGAGCTGTTTTTT. The chain couples TRBV5-4 to TRBJ2-2; weak D call: TRBD2 (6 bases). V dropped 0 bases and J dropped 6 bases, with 12 bases sitting between them. Germline V gives CDR1 SGHNT, CDR2 YYREEE (reference sequence). The CDR3 has 15 amino acids.

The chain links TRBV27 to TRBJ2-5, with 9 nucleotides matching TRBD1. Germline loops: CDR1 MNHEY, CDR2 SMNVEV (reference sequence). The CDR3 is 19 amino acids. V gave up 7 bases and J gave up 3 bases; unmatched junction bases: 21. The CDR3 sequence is CASTHPDSYKTGGEETQYF. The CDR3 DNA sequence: TGTGCCAGCACGCATCCGGATAGCTATAAGACAGGGGGAGAAGAGACCCAGTACTTC.

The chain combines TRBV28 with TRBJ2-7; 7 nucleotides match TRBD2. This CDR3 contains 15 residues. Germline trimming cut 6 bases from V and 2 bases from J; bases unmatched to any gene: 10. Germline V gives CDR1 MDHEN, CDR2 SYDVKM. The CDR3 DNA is TGTGCCAGCAGATCAAGAGCGGGATCCGCCTACGAGCAGTACTTC. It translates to CASRSRAGSAYEQYF.

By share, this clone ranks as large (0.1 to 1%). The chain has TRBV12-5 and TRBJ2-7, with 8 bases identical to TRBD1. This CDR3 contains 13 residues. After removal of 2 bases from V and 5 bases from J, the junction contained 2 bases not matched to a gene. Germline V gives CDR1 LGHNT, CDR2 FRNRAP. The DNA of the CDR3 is TGTGCTAGTGGTTTGACAGGGGGGAACGAGCAGTACTTC. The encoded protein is CASGLTGGNEQYF. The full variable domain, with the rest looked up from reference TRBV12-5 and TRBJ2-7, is DARVTQTPRHKVTEMGQEVTMRCQPILGHNTVFWYRQTMMQGLELLAYFRNRAPLDDSGMPKDRFSAEMPDATLATLKIQPSEPRDSAVYFCASGLTGGNEQYFGPGTRLTVT.

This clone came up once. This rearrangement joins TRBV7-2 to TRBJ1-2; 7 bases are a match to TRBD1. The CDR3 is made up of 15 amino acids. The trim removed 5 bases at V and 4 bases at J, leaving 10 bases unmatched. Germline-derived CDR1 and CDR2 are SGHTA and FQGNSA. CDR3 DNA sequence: TGTGCCAGCAGCCACGGACAGGAGAGGAGCTATGGCTACACCTTC. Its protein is CASSHGQERSYGYTF. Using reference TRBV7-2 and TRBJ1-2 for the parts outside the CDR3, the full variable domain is GAGVSQSPSNKVTEKGKDVELRCDPISGHTALYWYRQSLGQGLEFLIYFQGNSAPDKSGLPSDRFSAERTGGSVSTLTIQRTQQEDSAVYLCASSHGQERSYGYTFGSGTRLTVV.

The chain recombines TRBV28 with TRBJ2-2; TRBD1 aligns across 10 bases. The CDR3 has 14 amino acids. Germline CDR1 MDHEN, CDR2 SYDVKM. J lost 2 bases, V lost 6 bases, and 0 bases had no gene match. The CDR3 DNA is TGTGCCAGCAGGACAGGGGGCAACACCGGGGAGCTGTTTTTT. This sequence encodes CASRTGGNTGELFF.

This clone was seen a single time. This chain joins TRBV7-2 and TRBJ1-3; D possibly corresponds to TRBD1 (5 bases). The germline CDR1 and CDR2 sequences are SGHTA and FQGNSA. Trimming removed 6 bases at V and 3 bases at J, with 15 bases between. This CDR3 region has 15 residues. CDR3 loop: CASSPGGGFGNTIYF. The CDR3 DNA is TGTGCCAGCAGTCCTGGGGGGGGTTTTGGAAACACCATATATTTT.

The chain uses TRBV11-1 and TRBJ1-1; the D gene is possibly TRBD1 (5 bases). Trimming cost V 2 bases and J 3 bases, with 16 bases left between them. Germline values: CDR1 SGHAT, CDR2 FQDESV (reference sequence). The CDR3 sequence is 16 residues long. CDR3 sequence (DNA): TGTGCCAGCAGCTTACATGGTTCAGGGCCTCACACTGAAGCTTTCTTT. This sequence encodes CASSLHGSGPHTEAFF.

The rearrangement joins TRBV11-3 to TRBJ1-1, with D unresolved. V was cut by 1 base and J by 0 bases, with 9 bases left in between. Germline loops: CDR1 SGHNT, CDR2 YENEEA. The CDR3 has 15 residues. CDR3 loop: CASSLAGSMNTEAFF. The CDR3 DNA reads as TGTGCCAGCAGCTTAGCGGGTTCCATGAACACTGAAGCTTTCTTT.

CDR3 loop: CASSLDHPLGGYTF. As DNA, the CDR3 is TGCGCCAGCAGCTTGGATCACCCCCTAGGAGGCTACACCTTC. This rearrangement joins TRBV5-1 to TRBJ1-2, with unresolved D. Germline values: CDR1 SGHRS, CDR2 YFSETQ. Trimming cost V 0 bases and J 8 bases, with 14 bases left between them. This CDR3 is built from 14 residues.

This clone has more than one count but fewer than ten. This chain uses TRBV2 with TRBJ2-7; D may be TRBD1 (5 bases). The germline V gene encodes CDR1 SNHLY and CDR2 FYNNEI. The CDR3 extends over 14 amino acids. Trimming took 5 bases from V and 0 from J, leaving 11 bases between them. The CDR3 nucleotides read TGTGCCAGCAGTCGACAGCAGAGCTCCTACGAGCAGTACTTC. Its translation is CASSRQQSSYEQYF.

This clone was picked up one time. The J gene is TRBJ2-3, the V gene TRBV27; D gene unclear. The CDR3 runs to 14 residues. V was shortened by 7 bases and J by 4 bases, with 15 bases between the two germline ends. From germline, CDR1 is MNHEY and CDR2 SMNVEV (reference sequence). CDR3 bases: TGTGCCAGCAAGAGGCTTACCGGCGCAGATACGCAGTATTTT. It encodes CASKRLTGADTQYF.

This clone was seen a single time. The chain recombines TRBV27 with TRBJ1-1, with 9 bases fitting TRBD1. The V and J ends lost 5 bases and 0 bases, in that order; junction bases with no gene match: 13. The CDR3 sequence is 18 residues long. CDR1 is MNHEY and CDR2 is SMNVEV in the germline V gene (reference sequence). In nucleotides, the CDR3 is TGTGCCAGCAGTCCACTACGGGGACAGGGAAGAGTGAACACTGAAGCTTTCTTT. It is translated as CASSPLRGQGRVNTEAFF.